This record looks at one T cell receptor (beta chain) sequence and its context. This clonotype was recorded only once. The specificity of this receptor is unknown. No clone much larger than this one lies a single base away; base qualities are absent. A lone read offers only weak evidence. This entry is derived from a study of blood T cells in healthy people across ages (dated by TCRdb to the mid-2010s). Regarding the study in general: In model experiments, template switching captured about one uniquely barcoded TCR beta cDNA molecule for every two T cells. To track age-related changes in TCR beta repertoire diversity, the study relied on deep sequencing normalized with unique cDNA molecular identifiers. Donors were grouped into four age groups: young (average roughly 15 years), middle-aged (about 38), aged (around 60) and long-lived (about 89). To avoid experimental bias, donors of different ages were spread randomly across the sequencing lanes. Two additional independent replicas of 1 million unique cDNA reads from the same blood draw were analyzed for two donors (one aged 18 to 29 and one aged 80 or older).

Donors were a few dozen systemically healthy Caucasian individuals from Russia aged roughly 6 to 95 years. Each donor gave 8.5 to 10 milliliters of peripheral blood, collected into EDTA-treated Vacutainer tubes. Ficoll-Paque density-gradient centrifugation was used to isolate PBMCs, with at least 6 million per sample. Total RNA, at least 6 micrograms per sample, was extracted from PBMCs with Trizol reagent. For every donor, an aliquot of PBMCs went through flow cytometry to measure the percentages of naive CD45RAhigh/CD27high T cells. The library was prepared using 5' RACE. Sequencing instrument: Illumina HiSeq 2500. A second about 7 to 11 cycle PCR used a sample-barcoded 5' primer and a J-beta primer mix. A template-switch 5' adaptor carrying 12 random nucleotides introduced a unique molecular identifier onto each TCR beta cDNA molecule. At least 2.5 million CDR3-containing paired-end reads were obtained from each sample. First-strand cDNA was synthesized from all RNA with the Mint cDNA synthesis kit, primed by a TRBC-specific oligonucleotide. Following uracil-DNA glycosylase treatment, a first 18-cycle PCR with universal primers M1SS and BC2_uni_R was performed on all cDNA. The study's own analysis went as follows. For normalization, 1 million high-quality reads were randomly selected from each sample, with every read carrying a distinct molecular identifier. Instead of being binned into consensus sequences, reads that shared molecular identifiers were thrown out. MiTCR, run with a Q25 quality threshold and the strictest error-elimination algorithm, handled CDR3 identification, clonotype clustering and error correction. A nonparametric unseen species model with Euler transformation was used to estimate a lower bound on total TCR beta diversity. TCRdb itself trimmed the public reads at Q25 with fastp, ran MiXCR and retained productive beta chains. Each entry merges the rows of one CDR3 protein and shows their most common DNA and genes. TCRdb's processing, not the study's, gives the V and J calls here. The table for this sample lists hundreds of thousands of distinct CDR3 sequences; under 55% of them were counted only once. The ten largest clones take up roughly 19% of the sample.

As encoded in the germline V gene, CDR1 is KGHSH while CDR2 is LQKENI. Trimming removed 1 base from V and 1 base from J; the gene matches leave 11 bases unexplained. From cysteine to phenylalanine, the CDR3 is 20 amino acids long. Only the CDR3 portion is preserved as DNA: 60 bases, with reading frame beginning at the first base. Results and caveats for the whole study, not just this receptor: Observed TCR beta diversity per million T cells fell roughly linearly with age, and a significant reduction was already apparent by age about 36. The CMV infection status of donors was not known, potentially confounding age-related changes in expanded clonotypes. Estimates of total diversity from one million sequenced T cells were regarded as lower bounds and underestimates. The long-lived group showed more naive CD4+ T cells, fewer expanded clones and increased TCR diversity than the aged group, suggesting age selection. The percentage of naive T cells measured by flow cytometry correlated strongly with observed TCR beta diversity. Bulk unsorted PBMC profiling prevented conclusive comparison of naive and antigen-experienced compartments.

The V and J segments used are TRBV18 and TRBJ2-6; 9 of the junction bases match TRBD1. This receptor was identified in a man aged 55 to 70 in good health. Specimen: blood. The bases are TGTGCCAGCTCACCACGGCCGGGACAGGGTCAGGTATCTGGGGCCAACGTCCTGACTTTC. It encodes CASSPRPGQGQVSGANVLTF.